This section outlines one T cell receptor beta chain sequence together with its context. The source of the sample is a study of blood T cell repertoires in COVID-19. This CDR3 spans 15 amino acids. The V end lost 3 bases, the J end lost 0 bases, and 9 bases lay between the germline ends. Germline V gene sequence: CDR1 SGHKS, CDR2 YYEKEE (reference sequence). The assay was immunoSEQ multiplex PCR, and TCRdb's table has in-frame clones only and misses some. Of a few hundred thousand clones listed, approximately 86% were seen once; the top ten hold about 4.6%. The chain couples TRBV5-5 to TRBJ1-4, with D maybe TRBD1 (5 bases). The source of this sequence is a woman younger than 45 who had been exposed to COVID-19. Specimen: PBMCs or T cells enriched from blood (not recorded which). This CDR3 is CASSSPGATNEKLFF. CDR3 DNA sequence: TGTGCCAGCAGCTCCCCGGGGGCAACTAATGAAAAACTGTTTTTT.